The 9 T cell receptor beta chains given below trace back to one sample, sequenced in a study of blood T cell repertoires in COVID-19. The data were produced by immunoSEQ multiplex PCR, yet TCRdb's version contains in-frame clones alone and is incomplete. The sample records over 200,000 clones, approximately 84% being singletons. Sequencing was performed on peripheral blood. The receptors come from a man aged 45-65 years with COVID-19, enrolled during active disease.

The gene calls are TRBV21-1 and TRBJ2-7; the D call TRBD2 from the table was never checked on the DNA. TRBV21-1 is a documented pseudogene. This CDR3 is 17 amino acids long. The CDR3 spells CASSSGLAWPGAYEQYF. The CDR3 DNA reads as TGTGCCAGCAGCAGCGGACTAGCATGGCCTGGAGCCTACGAGCAGTACTTC.

The V call is TRBV20-1, the J call TRBJ1-5, with D possibly being TRBD1 (5 bases). CDR3 size: 12 residues. V was trimmed by 3 bases and J by 5 bases, leaving 8 bases between them. Germline loops: CDR1 DFQATT, CDR2 SNEGSKA (reference sequence). The CDR3 nucleotides are TGCAGTGCTAGTGGGGGAGATCAGCCCCAGCATTTT. It translates to CSASGGDQPQHF.

The chain carries TRBV7-9 and TRBJ1-6, with 7 bases that match TRBD1. This CDR3 region has 14 residues. After removal of 5 bases from V and 12 bases from J, the junction contained 10 bases not matched to a gene. Germline V gene data show CDR1 as SEHNR and CDR2 as FQNEAQ (reference sequence). CDR3 nucleotides: TGTGCCAGCAGCCCTGGACAGGTTCTGGGACCCCTCCACTTT. This gives the protein CASSPGQVLGPLHF.

The chain combines TRBV5-1 with TRBJ1-2; 9 bases fit TRBD1. The CDR3 extends over 16 amino acids. The V and J ends lost 2 bases and 2 bases, in that order; junction bases with no gene match: 7. CDR1 and CDR2 (germline): SGHRS, YFSETQ. The CDR3 coding sequence is TGCGCCAGCAGCTTAACGGGACAGGGAGGGAACTATGGCTACACCTTC. Its protein product is CASSLTGQGGNYGYTF.

V is TRBV5-1 and J is TRBJ1-5; D call uncertain. Germline V CDR1 and CDR2: SGHRS, YFSETQ. There are 14 residues in the CDR3. V lost 4 bases and J 6 bases, leaving 14 bases between the germline ends. For the CDR3, the DNA is TGCGCCAGCAGCCAGGAAGGAGGAGGTCAGCCCCAGCATTTT. It yields the protein CASSQEGGGQPQHF.

This chain connects TRBV6-5 to TRBJ1-4; no reliable D call. Trimming pared 4 bases from V and 3 bases from J, leaving 12 bases between. In germline, CDR1 is MNHEY, CDR2 SVGAGI. The CDR3 runs to 15 residues. For the CDR3, the DNA is TGTGCCAGCAGTTCACGGCACGGGGCTAATGAAAAACTGTTTTTT. Translated, it gives CASSSRHGANEKLFF.

J is TRBJ1-5 and V is TRBV10-3; D might be TRBD1 (6 bases). Germline values: CDR1 ENHRY, CDR2 SYGVKD. The CDR3 is made up of 14 amino acids. Between the trimmed V and J ends, which lost 2 bases and 5 bases, there was a span of 10 bases. The CDR3 region has the DNA TGTGCCATCAGTGAGCGCAGGGGCGATCAGCCCCAGCATTTT. Its translation is CAISERRGDQPQHF.

The chain uses TRBV29-1 and TRBJ1-5; 9 bases map to TRBD1. CDR1 and CDR2 from the germline V gene are SQVTM and ANQGSEA. This CDR3 has 14 amino acids. V trimming: 5 bases; J trimming: 0 bases; junction bases outside the gene matches: 2. The CDR3 is CSVWTGDSNQPQHF. The CDR3 DNA is TGCAGCGTTTGGACAGGGGATAGCAATCAGCCCCAGCATTTT. The full variable domain, its missing parts supplied by reference TRBV29-1 and TRBJ1-5, is SAVISQKPSRDICQRGTSLTIQCQVDSQVTMMFWYRQQPGQSLTLIATANQGSEATYESGFVIDKFPISRPNLTFSTLTVSNMSPEDSSIYLCSVWTGDSNQPQHFGDGTRLSIL.

In regard to this clone: Compared with germline, one end of the junction differs, possibly owing to a read error. The gene calls are TRBV18 and TRBJ1-1; D is ambiguous. Germline-derived CDR1 and CDR2 are KGHSH and LQKENI. This CDR3 has 15 amino acids. The CDR3 DNA is TGTGCCAGCGCACCAACGAGAACCTTGAACACTGAAGCTTTCTTT. Translated: CASAPTRTLNTEAFF.